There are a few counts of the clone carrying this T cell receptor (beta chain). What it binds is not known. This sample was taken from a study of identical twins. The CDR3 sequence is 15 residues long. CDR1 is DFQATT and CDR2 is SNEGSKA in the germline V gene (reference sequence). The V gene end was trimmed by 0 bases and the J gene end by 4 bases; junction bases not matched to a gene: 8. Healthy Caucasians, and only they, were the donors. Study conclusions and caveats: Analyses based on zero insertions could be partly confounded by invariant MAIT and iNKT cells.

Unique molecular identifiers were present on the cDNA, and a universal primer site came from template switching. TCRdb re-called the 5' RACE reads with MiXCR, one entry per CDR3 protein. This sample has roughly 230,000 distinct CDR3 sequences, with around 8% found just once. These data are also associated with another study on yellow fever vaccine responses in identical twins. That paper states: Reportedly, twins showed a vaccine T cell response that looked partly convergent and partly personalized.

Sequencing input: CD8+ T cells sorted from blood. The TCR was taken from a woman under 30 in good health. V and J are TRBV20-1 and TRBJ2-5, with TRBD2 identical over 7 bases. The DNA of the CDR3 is TGCAGTGCTAGAGATTCAGCGGGAACTGGAGAGACCCAGTACTTC. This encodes CSARDSAGTGETQYF.